This passage covers 26 T cell receptor beta chains from one sample sequenced in a study of CD4 T cells in relation to SARS-CoV-2 and coronaviruses. CD4+ T cells from unexposed donors were obtained before the COVID-19 pandemic (2011-2018). The cells were cultured for around ten days before CD4+ T cells were isolated. These receptors' antigens are unknown. The assay was immunoSEQ multiplex PCR, and TCRdb's table has in-frame clones only and misses some. The table has 18,000 or so clones, about 73% seen once. Sequencing was done on a sample of CD4+ T cells from PBMCs, cultured in vitro. These receptors came from a human donor in good health.

The chain has TRBV24-1 and TRBJ2-5; 7 nucleotides match TRBD1. The CDR3 consists of 12 residues. Looked up from germline, CDR1 is KGHDR and CDR2 is SFDVKD. J was trimmed by 5 bases and V by 9 bases; bases with no gene match: 5. CDR3 in DNA: TGTGCCACCGGACAGGTTGGGGAGACCCAGTACTTC. The encoded protein is CATGQVGETQYF.

The chain carries TRBV4-1 and TRBJ1-3; D unresolved. The CDR3 spans 16 residues. The V and J ends lost 4 bases and 0 bases respectively, with 13 bases between them. Germline-derived CDR1 and CDR2 are MGHRA and YSYEKL. The CDR3 sequence: CASSPEPTSSGNTIYF. For the CDR3, the DNA is TGCGCCAGCAGCCCGGAGCCGACGTCCTCTGGAAACACCATATATTTT.

This chain joins TRBV5-4 and TRBJ2-2; 8 bases align to TRBD1. CDR1 is SGHNT and CDR2 is YYREEE in the germline V gene (reference sequence). The V gene end was trimmed by 4 bases and the J gene end by 2 bases; junction bases not matched to a gene: 1. The CDR3 is made up of 14 amino acids. The CDR3 reads CASSGTGNTGELFF. The CDR3 DNA follows: TGTGCCAGCAGCGGGACAGGAAACACCGGGGAGCTGTTTTTT.

This clone is labeled medium-sized. This chain connects TRBV11-2 to TRBJ1-4, with 7 bases fitting TRBD1. The V segment lost 1 base and the J segment 10 bases; nucleotides outside the gene matches: 0. CDR1 and CDR2 from the germline V gene are SGHAT and FQNNGV. The CDR3 is 12 residues long. This chain's CDR3 is CASSLGQGKLFF. The CDR3 coding sequence is TGTGCCAGCAGCTTAGGACAGGGAAAACTGTTTTTT.

This chain uses TRBV5-1 with TRBJ1-6; 7 bases are shared with TRBD1. The CDR3 sequence is 16 residues long. Germline-derived CDR1 and CDR2 are SGHRS and YFSETQ. J was trimmed by 7 bases and V by 0 bases; bases with no gene match: 7. Written as DNA, the CDR3 is TGCGCCAGCAGCTTGGACTTGACAGGGCTCAATTCACCCCTCCACTTT. It codes for CASSLDLTGLNSPLHF.

This rearrangement joins TRBV30 to TRBJ1-1; D might be TRBD1 (6 bases). Trimming took 5 bases from V and 3 from J, leaving 13 bases between them. The CDR3 extends over 13 amino acids. Germline CDR1 is GTSNPN and CDR2 is SVGIG (reference sequence). This CDR3 is CAWGGPGDTEAFF. CDR3 sequence (DNA): TGTGCCTGGGGGGGGCCGGGAGACACTGAAGCTTTCTTT.

The chain recombines TRBV3-1 (or the pseudogene TRBV3-2) with TRBJ2-1; D could derive from TRBD1 or TRBD2 (5 bases each). With 1 base removed from V and 9 bases from J, the gap between germline ends came to 10 bases. The CDR3 contains 13 residues. CDR1 and CDR2 (germline): LGHDT, YNNKEL (reference sequence). This CDR3 reads CASSQGGAVEQFF. CDR3 nucleotide sequence: TGTGCCAGCAGCCAAGGAGGGGCAGTTGAGCAGTTCTTC.

This clone occurred a few times. The V call is TRBV11-3, the J call TRBJ1-1; tentatively, D is TRBD1 (5 bases). The germline V and J ends were trimmed by 4 bases and 8 bases, with 14 bases remaining between them. The CDR3 covers 13 residues. CDR1 SGHNT and CDR2 YENEEA come from the germline V gene. CDR3 in DNA: TGTGCCAGCAGCTCATTCCCCCGGGGGGAAGCTTTCTTT. Protein product: CASSSFPRGEAFF.

This clone has only a few counts. The CDR3 bases are TGTGCCAGCAGCCCCACTCAAAGACGGAGTCGGGGCTACACCTTC. It codes for CASSPTQRRSRGYTF. The rearrangement links TRBV6-5 to TRBJ1-2; D gene unclear. The CDR3 is made up of 15 amino acids. Trimming shortened V by 6 bases and J by 8 bases, and 22 bases separated the two germline ends. Germline CDR1 reads MNHEY; CDR2 reads SVGAGI.

This clone came up a few times. The V gene is TRBV4-1, the J gene TRBJ1-4; D not resolved. The CDR3 contains 16 residues. The V gene's germline CDR1 is MGHRA and CDR2 YSYEKL. V was pared by 0 bases and J by 0 bases, with 8 bases between. The CDR3 is CASSQEYSTTNEKLFF. In DNA form, the CDR3 reads TGCGCCAGCAGCCAAGAGTACAGCACAACTAATGAAAAACTGTTTTTT.

The V call is TRBV9, the J call TRBJ1-1, with D maybe TRBD1 (5 bases). Germline V gene data show CDR1 as SGDLS and CDR2 as YYNGEE. The CDR3 loop spans 15 amino acids. Trimming took 4 bases from V and 4 from J, leaving 17 bases between them. CDR3: CASSRGQGRSTEAFF. As DNA, the CDR3 is TGTGCCAGCAGCCGAGGGCAGGGTCGGTCCACTGAAGCTTTCTTT.

This clone appeared a few times. The chain has TRBV3-1 (or the pseudogene TRBV3-2) and TRBJ1-2; no clear D. V lost 0 bases and J lost 4, with 9 bases in between. The CDR3 sequence is 14 residues long. From germline, CDR1 is LGHDT and CDR2 YNNKEL (reference sequence). The CDR3 spells CASSQDWAGYGYTF. In DNA form, the CDR3 reads TGTGCCAGCAGCCAAGATTGGGCGGGCTATGGCTACACCTTC.

There are a few counts of this clone. The chain uses TRBV6-5 and TRBJ1-5, with a tentative D call TRBD1 (6 bases). This CDR3 region has 14 residues. V dropped 6 bases and J dropped 6 bases, with 15 bases sitting between them. Germline loops: CDR1 MNHEY, CDR2 SVGAGI. The CDR3 sequence is CASRQGGMRQPQHF. CDR3 nucleotides: TGTGCCAGCAGACAAGGGGGGATGCGTCAGCCCCAGCATTTT.

This clone was seen a single time. This sequence joins TRBV3-1 (or the pseudogene TRBV3-2) and TRBJ1-2; no reliable D call. The V gene lost 3 bases and the J gene lost 8 bases, with 13 bases spanning the gap. This CDR3 spans 13 amino acids. The germline CDR1 and CDR2 sequences are LGHDT and YNNKEL (reference sequence). The CDR3 loop is CASSQLRAGGYTF. The CDR3 coding sequence is TGTGCCAGCAGCCAGCTAAGAGCTGGCGGCTACACCTTC.

The V gene is TRBV6-2 or TRBV6-3, the J gene TRBJ1-1; D gene uncertain. Germline values: CDR1 MNHEY, CDR2 SVGEGT. V was shortened by 4 bases and J by 0 bases, with 9 bases between the two germline ends. This CDR3 contains 14 residues. CDR3 DNA sequence: TGTGCCAGCAGTTCGGCAGGAATGAACACTGAAGCTTTCTTT. It specifies CASSSAGMNTEAFF.

V usage is TRBV18 and J usage is TRBJ2-7, with D possibly matching TRBD2 (5 bases). The V end lost 3 bases, the J end lost 6 bases, and 12 bases lay between the germline ends. Germline-derived CDR1 and CDR2 are KGHSH and LQKENI. This CDR3 spans 13 amino acids. CDR3 sequence: CASSPPDSPEQYF. The CDR3 DNA reads as TGTGCCAGCTCACCCCCGGACTCTCCCGAGCAGTACTTC.

This clone was seen a few times. The CDR3 coding sequence is TGCAGTGCTAGCCTGGGCTGGGAGCAGTACTTC. This sequence encodes CSASLGWEQYF. The chain links TRBV20-1 to TRBJ2-7; D call uncertain. V lost 3 bases, J lost 7 bases, and 10 bases lay in between. The CDR3 is made up of 11 amino acids. In germline, CDR1 is DFQATT, CDR2 SNEGSKA (reference sequence).

This sequence joins TRBV2 and TRBJ1-5; 9 nucleotides align to TRBD1. Germline lookup yields CDR1 SNHLY and CDR2 FYNNEI. CDR3 length equals 15 residues. V was clipped by 6 bases and J by 2 bases; unmatched bases: 5. CDR3 in amino acids: CASRGQGVGNQPQHF. In DNA form, the CDR3 reads TGTGCCAGCAGGGGACAGGGAGTTGGCAATCAGCCCCAGCATTTT.

V gene TRBV28 combines with J gene TRBJ1-2; 9 nucleotides line up with TRBD1. Germline CDR1 is MDHEN and CDR2 is SYDVKM. V lost 1 base, J lost 5 bases, and 14 bases stayed unmatched. The CDR3 extends over 18 amino acids. CDR3 loop: CASSLFEWTGDRGYGYTF. The CDR3 DNA reads TGTGCCAGCAGTTTATTTGAGTGGACAGGGGATAGGGGGTATGGCTACACCTTC.

This clone was picked up a small number of times. The chain uses TRBV6-6 and TRBJ1-5; no firm D call. V dropped 5 bases and J dropped 8 bases, with 16 bases sitting between them. Germline CDR1 and CDR2: MNHNY and SVGAGI (reference sequence). The CDR3 loop spans 14 amino acids. CDR3 DNA: TGTGCCAGCAGTCCAACGTCTCTCTGGAAGCCCCAGCATTTT. It translates to CASSPTSLWKPQHF.

This sequence joins TRBV2 and TRBJ2-4; 7 positions match TRBD1. After removal of 6 bases from V and 0 bases from J, the junction contained 8 bases not matched to a gene. There are 16 residues in the CDR3. The V gene's germline CDR1 is SNHLY and CDR2 FYNNEI. This CDR3 reads CASRKGTALAKNIQYF. The CDR3 DNA follows: TGTGCCAGCAGAAAGGGGACAGCACTAGCCAAAAACATTCAGTACTTC.

For the CDR3, the DNA is TGTGCCAGCACTACCGACAGGGCACTCGAGCAGTACTTC. This sequence encodes CASTTDRALEQYF. The rearrangement joins TRBV28 to TRBJ2-7, with TRBD1 identical over 7 bases. The V gene end was trimmed by 7 bases and the J gene end by 6 bases; junction bases not matched to a gene: 9. The CDR3 runs to 13 residues. Germline loops: CDR1 MDHEN, CDR2 SYDVKM. Full variable domain (rest looked up from reference TRBV28 and TRBJ2-7): DVKVTQSSRYLVKRTGEKVFLECVQDMDHENMFWYRQDPGLGLRLIYFSYDVKMKEKGDIPEGYSVSREKKERFSLILESASTNQTSMYLCASTTDRALEQYFGPGTRLTVT.

In DNA form, the CDR3 reads TGTGCCAGCAGACCGGGACTAGCGGAACACGAGCAGTACTTC. Translation: CASRPGLAEHEQYF. The chain employs TRBV2 and TRBJ2-7; TRBD2 matches at 11 bases. V lost 6 bases, J lost 5 bases, and 6 bases stayed unmatched. Germline V gene sequence: CDR1 SNHLY, CDR2 FYNNEI. This CDR3 comprises 14 residues.

The chain joins TRBV7-9 to TRBJ2-7; D unresolved. The germline V gene has CDR1 SEHNR and CDR2 FQNEAQ (reference sequence). CDR3 length equals 12 residues. Trimming shortened V by 5 bases and J by 4 bases, and 9 bases separated the two germline ends. This chain's CDR3 is CASSPNVYEQYF. The CDR3 bases are TGTGCCAGCAGCCCCAATGTGTACGAGCAGTACTTC. The full variable domain, with the rest looked up from reference TRBV7-9 and TRBJ2-7, is DTGVSQNPRHKITKRGQNVTFRCDPISEHNRLYWYRQTLGQGPEFLTYFQNEAQLEKSRLLSDRFSAERPKGSFSTLEIQRTEQGDSAMYLCASSPNVYEQYFGPGTRLTVT.

The gene calls are TRBV19 and TRBJ2-2; 7 nucleotides agree with TRBD2. The V gene's germline CDR1 is LNHDA and CDR2 SQIVND (reference sequence). This CDR3 contains 16 residues. V dropped 1 base and J dropped 3; count of bases not matched to a gene: 5. The CDR3 DNA reads TGTGCCAGTAGTATAGTGGCGCTAGCGGACACCGGGGAGCTGTTTTTT. Translated: CASSIVALADTGELFF.

The rearrangement links TRBV6-6 to TRBJ1-1; no definite D call. Germline assignment: CDR1 MNHNY and CDR2 SVGAGI (reference sequence). V lost 5 bases, J lost 4 bases, and 8 bases lay in between. The CDR3 sequence is 12 residues long. The CDR3 spells CASSPFGTEAFF. The CDR3, as DNA: TGTGCCAGCAGTCCGTTTGGCACTGAAGCTTTCTTT.